This is a list of T cell receptor beta chains from one sample in a study of cytomegalovirus exposure and HLA in healthy donors. Clones were sequenced by immunoSEQ multiplex PCR, and TCRdb holds only the in-frame ones, with some missing. The sample includes some 220,000 clones, 85% to 95% of them seen just once. The sequencing input was PBMCs. These receptors originate from a woman aged 18 to 35 in good health and CMV-seronegative. The CDR3 runs from the conserved cysteine through the conserved F or W. Fields, in order: CDR3 length, V gene, D gene, clone size, J gene, CDR3 DNA, CDR3 protein. D genes are given only for firm matches. Not every row has a clone size; where given, it reads once, few, many or a size class.

14	TRBV7-8	.	.	TRBJ2-1	TGTGCCAGCAGCTTAGAGGTACTAAACAATGAGCAGTTCTTC	CASSLEVLNNEQFF
16	TRBV6-6	.	once	TRBJ1-4	TGTGCCAGCAGCGGTGTCCAACTAGCAACTAATGAAAAACTGTTTTTT	CASSGVQLATNEKLFF
14	TRBV30	.	.	TRBJ1-4	TGTGCCTGGAGGGGGGGGAGGTTCGGAGAAAAACTGTTTTTT	CAWRGGRFGEKLFF
17	TRBV27	TRBD1	.	TRBJ1-4	TGTGCCAGCAGTGCAGACAGGGACGCGATCTTTAATGAAAAACTGTTTTTT	CASSADRDAIFNEKLFF
16	TRBV6-6	.	.	TRBJ1-5	TGTGCCAGCAGACCCCTCGGGGGGGCTGACAATCAGCCCCAGCATTTT	CASRPLGGADNQPQHF
15	TRBV7-9	.	.	TRBJ2-1	TGTGCCAGCAGCTTAGCGGGACAATCCTACAATGAGCAGTTCTTC	CASSLAGQSYNEQFF
14	TRBV7-3	.	.	TRBJ1-1	TGTGCCAGCAGCCAGAACGTCAATCCCACTGAAGCTTTCTTT	CASSQNVNPTEAFF
15	TRBV6-1	TRBD2	.	TRBJ2-3	TGTGCCAGCAGTGCACTAGCGGGAGCTACAGATACGCAGTATTTT	CASSALAGATDTQYF
16	TRBV18	.	once	TRBJ1-5	TGTGCCAGCTCACCAGGGGGGGCCGGGAGCAATCAGCCCCAGCATTTT	CASSPGGAGSNQPQHF
13	TRBV30	.	.	TRBJ1-1	TGTGCCTGGAGTGTACTCCTGAACACTGAAGCTTTCTTT	CAWSVLLNTEAFF
12	TRBV29-1	.	.	TRBJ2-7	TGCAGCGTTATAGAGGGTTCCTACGAGCAGTACTTC	CSVIEGSYEQYF
13	TRBV6-1	TRBD2	few	TRBJ2-4	TGTGCCAGCAGGACTAGCGGGAGCGACATTCAGTACTTC	CASRTSGSDIQYF
14	TRBV2	.	.	TRBJ1-6	TGTGCCAGCAGGAGGGACACCGGAAATTCACCCCTCCACTTT	CASRRDTGNSPLHF
12	TRBV5-4	.	.	TRBJ2-5	TGTGCCAGCAGCCCGGACCAAGAGACCCAGTACTTC	CASSPDQETQYF
11	TRBV5-1	.	.	TRBJ2-5	TGCGCCAGGCACCGGCAAGAGACCCAGTACTTC	CARHRQETQYF
15	TRBV12-5	TRBD1	.	TRBJ2-2	TGTGCTAGTGGTGGACGGGACAGTACCACCGGGGAGCTGTTTTTT	CASGGRDSTTGELFF
13	TRBV5-4	.	.	TRBJ2-7	TGTGCCAGCAGCTTAGTGACAGACTACGAGCAGTACTTC	CASSLVTDYEQYF
13	TRBV7-9	.	.	TRBJ1-1	TGTGCCAGCAGCTTAGTGAACAGGGACAAAGCTTTCTTT	CASSLVNRDKAFF
14	TRBV18	TRBD1	.	TRBJ1-2	TGTGCCAGCTCACCACCGACAGGGGAGGGTGGCTACACCTTC	CASSPPTGEGGYTF
16	TRBV7-8	.	.	TRBJ2-3	TGTGCCAGCAGCTCACGCCCGGGACTGAGCACAGATACGCAGTATTTT	CASSSRPGLSTDTQYF
16	TRBV2	.	.	TRBJ1-1	TGTGCCAGCAGGCTGACCCGGGGTCCTATGAACACTGAAGCTTTCTTT	CASRLTRGPMNTEAFF
12	TRBV6-1	.	.	TRBJ1-4	TGTGCCAGCCAAAGGGGTAATGAAAAACTGTTTTTT	CASQRGNEKLFF
15	TRBV2	.	.	TRBJ2-4	TGTGCCAGCAGTGAAGACCGCGAACTAAGGAACATTCAGTACTTC	CASSEDRELRNIQYF
16	TRBV27	.	.	TRBJ1-1	TGTGCCAGCAGTTTATCGGCTACGTCGGGGAACACTGAAGCTTTCTTT	CASSLSATSGNTEAFF
16	TRBV28	TRBD2	.	TRBJ2-1	TGTGCCAGCAGCCTATATGGGGCTAGCGGGGCAAATGAGCAGTTCTTC	CASSLYGASGANEQFF
14	TRBV11-3	.	.	TRBJ2-2	TGTGCCAGCAGCCCCTCACAGTACACCGGGGAGCTGTTTTTT	CASSPSQYTGELFF
15	TRBV6-1	TRBD1	once	TRBJ1-6	TGTGCCAGCAGATTAGGACAGGGCTATAATTCACCCCTCCACTTT	CASRLGQGYNSPLHF
16	TRBV5-8	.	.	TRBJ2-1	TGTGCCAGCAGCTTTCCTGGACTAAGGGGCTACAATGAGCAGTTCTTC	CASSFPGLRGYNEQFF
16	TRBV11-2	TRBD2	.	TRBJ2-3	TGTGCCAGCACTCAAGGAACTAGCGGGCTGGGGGATACGCAGTATTTT	CASTQGTSGLGDTQYF
16	TRBV28	.	once	TRBJ2-2	TGTGCCAGCAGCCTCTACGGGACAAGGAACACCGGGGAGCTGTTTTTT	CASSLYGTRNTGELFF
19	TRBV5-1	.	.	TRBJ1-3	TGCGCCAGCAGCTTAATCCCTGCAACTTCGGTTGTATCTGGAAACACCATATATTTT	CASSLIPATSVVSGNTIYF
17	TRBV6-4	TRBD1	.	TRBJ1-2	TGTGCCAGCAGTGACCGCCCCTACAGGGGAGGAAACTATGGCTACACCTTC	CASSDRPYRGGNYGYTF
13	TRBV7-9	.	few	TRBJ2-1	TGTGCCAGCAGCTTCCCCCCCCGAGATGAGCAGTTCTTC	CASSFPPRDEQFF
16	TRBV2	.	.	TRBJ1-5	TGTGCCAGCAGTGATAGGAGACGTGTACCTAATCAGCCCCAGCATTTT	CASSDRRRVPNQPQHF
13	TRBV29-1	TRBD2	.	TRBJ2-4	TGCAGCTTTTTCGGGACTAGACTAAACATTCAGTACTTC	CSFFGTRLNIQYF
13	TRBV5-1	.	.	TRBJ2-3	TGCGCCAGCAGCTCTCGACTGCCAGATACGCAGTATTTT	CASSSRLPDTQYF
15	TRBV11-2	.	.	TRBJ2-1	TGTGCCAGCAGCTTAGACCCGACTACCACCAATGAGCAGTTCTTC	CASSLDPTTTNEQFF
16	TRBV5-1	TRBD2	.	TRBJ2-1	TGCGCCAGCAGCTTGGGGCTAGCGGGAGGGTACAATGAGCAGTTCTTC	CASSLGLAGGYNEQFF
14	TRBV5-4	.	once	TRBJ1-6	TGTGCCAGCAGCTTGGGACAGATTAATTCACCCCTCCACTTT	CASSLGQINSPLHF
15	TRBV28	TRBD1	.	TRBJ1-2	TGTGCCAGCAGTTTAACCGGGGACAGGGACTATGGCTACACCTTC	CASSLTGDRDYGYTF
15	TRBV7-3	.	.	TRBJ2-7	TGTGCCAGCAGCTTATCCCCGGGGATCTCCTACGAGCAGTACTTC	CASSLSPGISYEQYF
17	TRBV7-9	.	.	TRBJ1-3	TGTGCCAGCAGCTTAGAGGGAGGGGGATTCTCTGGAAACACCATATATTTT	CASSLEGGGFSGNTIYF
16	TRBV6-5	.	.	TRBJ2-3	TGTGCCAGCAGTTACCGGACAGTTGGTGGTCGGGATACGCAGTATTTT	CASSYRTVGGRDTQYF
15	TRBV28	.	.	TRBJ1-6	TGTGCCAGCAGTTTCGGCGCCCGGGATAATTCACCCCTCCACTTT	CASSFGARDNSPLHF
14	TRBV5-5	TRBD1	.	TRBJ2-7	TGTGCCAGCAGCTTGGATCAGGGGGCGGGAGAGCAGTACTTC	CASSLDQGAGEQYF
13	TRBV5-1	TRBD2	.	TRBJ2-7	TGCGCCAGCAGCTTGGTAGCGGGCTACGAGCAGTACTTC	CASSLVAGYEQYF
15	TRBV5-1	.	.	TRBJ1-5	TGCGCCAGCAGCTTCCAAGGGAGCTATGATGAGCCCCAGCATTTT	CASSFQGSYDEPQHF
17	TRBV27	.	.	TRBJ2-7	TGTGCCAGCAGTTTATCGCAAGTGAGGCAGGGGTCCCACGAGCAGTACTTC	CASSLSQVRQGSHEQYF
14	TRBV15	.	once	TRBJ1-1	TGTGCCACCAGCTTAAACAGGGTAGACACTGAAGCTTTCTTT	CATSLNRVDTEAFF
15	TRBV28	TRBD1	.	TRBJ2-7	TGTGCCAGCAGCTCAGGGGGTTTGGACTCCTACGAGCAGTACTTC	CASSSGGLDSYEQYF
13	TRBV30	.	.	TRBJ2-7	TGTGCCTGGAGTGTAGGATCAGGGGCCGAGCAGTACTTC	CAWSVGSGAEQYF
13	TRBV5-1	TRBD1	.	TRBJ1-4	TGCGCCAGCACCCCAGGGGGTAATGAAAAACTGTTTTTT	CASTPGGNEKLFF